The source of this T cell receptor (beta chain) is a study of blood T cell repertoires in COVID-19 (TCRdb year 2020). In the study overall: Samples covering the acute and convalescent phases of COVID-19 were provided by collaborators in the United States, Italy and Spain. The repertoires were made available in a free public database intended to serve as a resource for research on the immune response to SARS-CoV-2. The samples were drawn from the first 160 participants of the ongoing ImmuneRACE study and from 950 to 1,500 subjects provided by 6 global collaborators. A de-identified subject ID, COVID-19 status, age in years and sex were almost always included in the sample metadata. Subjects who had been exposed to COVID-19, were actively infected with it, or had recovered from it provided the deeply sampled blood TCRbeta repertoires that made up the dataset. Where HLA class I and class II types were available, the types were taken from metadata supplied by the sample provider, not from assay-based typing. The prospective study material was composed of cDNA or gDNA derived from T cells, B-cell-depleted T cells, or PBMCs. The research as a whole found: The amount of clinical and demographic metadata varied by source and participant and was provided uncurated.

TCRbeta CDR3 regions were amplified from genomic DNA using the immunoSEQ Assay, a bias-controlled multiplex PCR. As for how the authors treated the data: The number of nucleated cells in each sample was estimated from the amplification of reference gene primers within the assay. Sequence reads were collapsed and filtered to measure the absolute abundance of every unique TCRbeta CDR3 rearrangement. Productive Simpson clonality was computed per sample as the square root of Simpson's diversity index over productive rearrangements. The table was pulled from immuneACCESS by TCRdb, which kept in-frame rearrangements only. Such tables lose some clones; where checked, under half of the loss comes from unresolved V genes, and the rest has no known cause. V and J calls and clone size are given by that table; D and trimming were obtained from the DNA. The sample table lists under 350,000 clones, 86% of them with a count of one. The ten largest clones add up to over 2.5% of the sample.

About this clone: Its antigen is still unknown. No clone much larger than this one lies a single base away; base qualities are absent.

Enrolling through a virtual design, the prospective study's participants ranged in age from roughly 18 to 89 years and lived across roughly 23 United States geographic areas. To assign participants to cohorts, the prospective study relied on clinical history that participants themselves reported in a screening survey and a study questionnaire. ImmuneRACE Cohort 3 recovered participants were defined by two consecutive negative NP/OP PCR tests, healthcare professional clearance, or symptom resolution. In the prospective study, mobile phlebotomists collected whole blood, serum and a nasopharyngeal or oropharyngeal swab from each participant. Over a roughly 2-month period, participants in the prospective study had the option of providing additional blood draws and questionnaires. Before DNA extraction, blood samples from the prospective study were shipped at room temperature or frozen. The germline V gene (reference sequence) yields SEHNR for CDR1 and FQNEAQ for CDR2. The trim is 3 bases for V and 2 bases for J, with a gap of 2 bases between the germline ends. From its cysteine to its phenylalanine, the CDR3 spans 11 amino acids. Solely the CDR3 DNA is kept, with 33 bases framed from the first base.

The sequence derives from a woman younger than 30 who had recovered from COVID-19. Specimen: PBMCs or T cells enriched from blood (not recorded which). The sequence links TRBV7-9 to TRBJ2-7; no D gene is confidently identified. The CDR3 reads as follows: CASSFAYEQYF. The sequenced DNA: TGTGCCAGCAGCTTCGCCTACGAGCAGTACTTC.